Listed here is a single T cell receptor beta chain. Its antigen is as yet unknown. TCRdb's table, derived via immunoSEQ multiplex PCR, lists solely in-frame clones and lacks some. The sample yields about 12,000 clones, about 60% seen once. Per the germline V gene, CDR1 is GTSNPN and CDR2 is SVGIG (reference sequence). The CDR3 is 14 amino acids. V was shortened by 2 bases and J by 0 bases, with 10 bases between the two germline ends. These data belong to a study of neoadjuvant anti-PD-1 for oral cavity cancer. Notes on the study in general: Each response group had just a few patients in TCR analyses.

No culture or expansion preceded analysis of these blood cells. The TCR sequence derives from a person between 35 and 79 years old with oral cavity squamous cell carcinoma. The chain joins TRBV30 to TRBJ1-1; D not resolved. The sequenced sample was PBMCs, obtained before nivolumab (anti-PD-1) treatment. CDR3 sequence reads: CAWSTTLMNTEAFF. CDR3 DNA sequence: TGTGCCTGGAGTACCACCCTCATGAACACTGAAGCTTTCTTT. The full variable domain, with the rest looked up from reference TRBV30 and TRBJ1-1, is SQTIHQWPATLVQPVGSPLSLECTVEGTSNPNLYWYRQAAGRGLQLLFYSVGIGQISSEVPQNLSASRPQDRQFILSSKKLLLSDSGFYLCAWSTTLMNTEAFFGQGTRLTVV.